This T cell receptor (beta chain) was found in a study of cytomegalovirus exposure and HLA in healthy donors. The V end was cut by 2 bases, the J end by 2 bases, with 10 bases between. The CDR3 is made up of 14 amino acids. CDR1 is MNHNS and CDR2 is SASEGT in the germline V gene. PCR was performed using 60 Vbeta and 13 Jbeta primers. Clones were sequenced by immunoSEQ multiplex PCR, and TCRdb holds only the in-frame ones, with some missing. The table records approximately 170,000 clones, approximately 80% of them present only once. This receptor was obtained from a male donor in good health and CMV-seronegative. This chain connects TRBV6-1 to TRBJ2-7, with D maybe TRBD1 (6 bases). Sequencing was carried out using PBMCs. The CDR3 is CASSEIRTAYEQYF. Here the CDR3 DNA reads TGTGCCAGCAGTGAAATTAGGACAGCCTACGAGCAGTACTTC.